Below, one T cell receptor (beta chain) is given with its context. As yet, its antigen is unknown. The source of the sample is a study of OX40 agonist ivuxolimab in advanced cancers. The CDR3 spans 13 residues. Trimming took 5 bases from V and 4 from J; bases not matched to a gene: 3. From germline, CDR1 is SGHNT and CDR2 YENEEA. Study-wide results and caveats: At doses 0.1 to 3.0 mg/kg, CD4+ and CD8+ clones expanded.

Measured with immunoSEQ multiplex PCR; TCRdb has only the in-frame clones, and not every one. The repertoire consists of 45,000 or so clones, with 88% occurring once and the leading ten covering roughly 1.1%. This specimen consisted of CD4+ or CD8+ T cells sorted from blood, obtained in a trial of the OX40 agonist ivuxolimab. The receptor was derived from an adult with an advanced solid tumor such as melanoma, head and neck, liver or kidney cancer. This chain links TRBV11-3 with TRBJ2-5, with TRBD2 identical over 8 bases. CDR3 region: CASSQGLAETQYF. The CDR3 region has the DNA TGTGCCAGCAGCCAAGGACTAGCAGAGACCCAGTACTTC.